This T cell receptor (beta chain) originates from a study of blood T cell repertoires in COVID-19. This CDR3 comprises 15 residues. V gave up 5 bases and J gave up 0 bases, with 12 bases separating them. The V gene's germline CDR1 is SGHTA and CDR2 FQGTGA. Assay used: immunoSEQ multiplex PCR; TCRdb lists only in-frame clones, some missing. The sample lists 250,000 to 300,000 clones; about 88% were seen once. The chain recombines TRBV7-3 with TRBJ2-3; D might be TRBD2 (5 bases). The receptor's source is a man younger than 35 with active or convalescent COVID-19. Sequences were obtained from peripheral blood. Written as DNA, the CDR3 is TGTGCCAGCAGCCTACGAGGCGGGAGCACAGATACGCAGTATTTT. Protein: CASSLRGGSTDTQYF.